The 15 T cell receptor beta chains presented below share a single source sample, sequenced in a study of shared clonotypes between healthy human individuals. Repertoires were generated with immunoSEQ multiplex PCR, while TCRdb's copy carries only in-frame clones and drops some. The sample carries around 600,000 clones, nearly 98% recorded once. It was CD45RO-negative cells, positively selected for CCR7, that made up naive CD8 cells, with terminally differentiated effector memory CD45RA+ cells excluded. The specimen was naive CD8+ T cells sorted from blood. The receptors here all came from a man aged 25-40 years in good health.

The chain links TRBV18 to TRBJ1-1, with a weak D call TRBD1 (5 bases). Germline V gene sequence: CDR1 KGHSH, CDR2 LQKENI. The CDR3 covers 15 residues. Trimming shortened V by 1 base and J by 2 bases, and 11 bases separated the two germline ends. CDR3 region: CASSPRGGENTEAFF. The CDR3 nucleotides read TGTGCCAGCTCACCACGTGGGGGGGAAAACACTGAAGCTTTCTTT. The entire variable domain, with the rest obtained from reference TRBV18 and TRBJ1-1, is as follows: NAGVMQNPRHLVRRRGQEARLRCSPMKGHSHVYWYRQLPEEGLKFMVYLQKENIIDESGMPKERFSAEFPKEGPSILRIQQVVRGDSAAYFCASSPRGGENTEAFFGQGTRLTVV.

Here the CDR3 reads CASSLVGNSGANVLTF. The CDR3 nucleotides read TGTGCCAGCAGCTTAGTCGGGAACTCTGGGGCCAACGTCCTGACTTTC. This chain uses TRBV7-2 with TRBJ2-6, with D possibly being TRBD2 (5 bases). The CDR3 has 16 residues. The germline gives CDR1 SGHTA, CDR2 FQGNSA. The V gene lost 1 base and the J gene lost 0 bases, with 7 bases spanning the gap.

The rearrangement uses TRBV28 and TRBJ2-7, with a weak D call TRBD2 (5 bases). V was cut by 1 base and J by 5 bases, with 9 bases left in between. CDR1 MDHEN and CDR2 SYDVKM come from the germline V gene. The CDR3 contains 13 residues. In DNA, the CDR3 is TGTGCCAGCAGTTTATTGAGGGTCCACGAGCAGTACTTC. This encodes CASSLLRVHEQYF.

The chain joins TRBV19 to TRBJ2-7, with D tentatively TRBD2 (5 bases). Germline CDR1 and CDR2: LNHDA and SQIVND (reference sequence). This CDR3 has 13 amino acids. V lost 4 bases and J 4 bases, leaving 11 bases between the germline ends. CDR3 loop: CASSTYSGYEQYF. The CDR3 DNA is TGTGCCAGTAGTACCTACAGCGGATACGAGCAGTACTTC.

V and J are TRBV5-5 and TRBJ1-3, with TRBD1 matching 8 bases. The CDR3 runs to 18 residues. The J segment lost 0 bases and the V segment lost 4 bases, leaving 12 bases of the junction unmatched. Per germline, CDR1 SGHKS and CDR2 YYEKEE (reference sequence). The CDR3 is CASSQTTQDRVSGNTIYF. CDR3 DNA sequence: TGTGCCAGCAGCCAAACTACGCAGGACAGGGTCTCTGGAAACACCATATATTTT.

This clone was recorded once. The chain combines TRBV4-1 with TRBJ1-5, with D perhaps TRBD1 (6 bases). The V gene lost 4 bases and the J gene lost 2 bases, with 9 bases spanning the gap. CDR1 and CDR2 from the germline V gene are MGHRA and YSYEKL. The CDR3 loop spans 14 amino acids. In DNA form, the CDR3 reads TGCGCCAGCAGCCTACAGGGTCGCAATCAGCCCCAGCATTTT. Translating it yields CASSLQGRNQPQHF.

The rearrangement links TRBV28 to TRBJ2-4; D ambiguous. The CDR3 runs 15 residues. Germline V gene lookup returns CDR1 MDHEN and CDR2 SYDVKM. Trimming stripped 8 bases from V and 0 bases from J, with 14 bases between. As DNA, the CDR3 is TGTGCCAGCGTCTCGGGCCGATTAGCCAAAAACATTCAGTACTTC. It translates to CASVSGRLAKNIQYF. Looking up the rest from reference TRBV28 and TRBJ2-4 gives the full variable domain: DVKVTQSSRYLVKRTGEKVFLECVQDMDHENMFWYRQDPGLGLRLIYFSYDVKMKEKGDIPEGYSVSREKKERFSLILESASTNQTSMYLCASVSGRLAKNIQYFGAGTRLSVL.

V and J are TRBV29-1 and TRBJ2-7; D might be TRBD1 or TRBD2, each matching 5 bases. This CDR3 has 13 residues. Between the trimmed V and J ends, which lost 7 bases and 2 bases, there was a span of 15 bases. Per the germline V gene, CDR1 is SQVTM and CDR2 is ANQGSEA. The CDR3 here is CSARDVSTYEQYF. DNA of the CDR3: TGCAGCGCCCGGGACGTTTCCACCTACGAGCAGTACTTC.

This clone showed up just once. The V and J genes are TRBV5-1 and TRBJ1-4; no definite D call. CDR3 length: 16 residues. The V end lost 4 bases, the J end lost 0 bases, and 13 bases lay between the germline ends. Germline V lookup: CDR1 SGHRS, CDR2 YFSETQ. The CDR3 region is CASSPAVTTTNEKLFF. For the CDR3, the DNA is TGCGCCAGCAGCCCGGCCGTTACAACAACTAATGAAAAACTGTTTTTT.

V and J are TRBV2 and TRBJ2-7; 8 positions match TRBD1. V lost 6 bases to trimming and J lost 5 bases; unmatched junction nucleotides: 3. Germline CDR1 is SNHLY and CDR2 is FYNNEI. The CDR3 runs 12 residues. The CDR3: CASRGDRHEQYF. As DNA, the CDR3 is TGTGCCAGCAGGGGGGACAGGCACGAGCAGTACTTC.

The gene calls are TRBV11-2 and TRBJ2-1; D gene ambiguous. V was clipped by 6 bases and J by 5 bases, with 8 bases between them. Germline CDR1 is SGHAT and CDR2 is FQNNGV. This CDR3 spans 12 amino acids. This CDR3 reads CASRGLNNEQFF. CDR3 in DNA: TGTGCCAGCAGGGGCCTCAACAATGAGCAGTTCTTC.

This clone occurred once. The chain carries TRBV9 and TRBJ1-4, with unresolved D. Trimming took off 0 bases at V and 4 bases at J, with 7 bases between the two ends. The CDR3 is 14 amino acids. Germline assignment: CDR1 SGDLS and CDR2 YYNGEE. The CDR3, as DNA: TGTGCCAGCAGCGTAGACCAGGATAATGAAAAACTGTTTTTT. It specifies CASSVDQDNEKLFF.

The chain is built from TRBV2 and TRBJ2-7; perhaps TRBD1 as D (6 bases). The germline V gene encodes CDR1 SNHLY and CDR2 FYNNEI. The ends were cut back, 0 bases at V and 3 bases at J, with 15 bases in the middle. The CDR3 runs to 16 residues. DNA of the CDR3: TGTGCCAGCAGTGAAGCCGGCAGGGGCGGAGACTACGAGCAGTACTTC. This codes for CASSEAGRGGDYEQYF.

The rearrangement joins TRBV18 to TRBJ2-4; 12 bases align to TRBD1. V lost 6 bases, J lost 0 bases, and 12 bases stayed unmatched. From germline, CDR1 is KGHSH and CDR2 LQKENI. The CDR3 loop spans 19 amino acids. The CDR3 spells CASSLAGTGGLLAKNIQYF. The CDR3 DNA reads TGTGCCAGCTCTCTGGCCGGGACAGGGGGCCTGCTAGCCAAAAACATTCAGTACTTC.

The CDR3 DNA sequence: TGTGCCAGCTCACCCTCAGGGACAGGGGGCGGTGGCTACACCTTC. Its translation is CASSPSGTGGGGYTF. This chain uses TRBV18 with TRBJ1-2; 12 positions agree with TRBD1. Trimming took 3 bases from V and 7 from J; bases not matched to a gene: 6. Germline values: CDR1 KGHSH, CDR2 LQKENI. This CDR3 is built from 15 residues. The full variable domain, in which reference TRBV18 and TRBJ1-2 provide the parts outside the CDR3, is NAGVMQNPRHLVRRRGQEARLRCSPMKGHSHVYWYRQLPEEGLKFMVYLQKENIIDESGMPKERFSAEFPKEGPSILRIQQVVRGDSAAYFCASSPSGTGGGGYTFGSGTRLTVV.